Presented here are 28 T cell receptor beta chains from one specimen sequenced in a study of T cells in Graves' hyperthyroidism and ophthalmopathy. Regions amplified from RNA transcripts were the TCR beta CDR3 regions. Researchers ran a first-round RT-PCR on the TCR CDR3 using the HTBI primer set. From the multiplex PCR reads, TCRdb called clonotypes with MiXCR, one entry per CDR3 protein. The sample consists of over 500,000 distinct CDR3 sequences, about 15% of them appearing once. The source material was blood. The receptor source for this set is a woman aged 40-49 years with Graves' hyperthyroidism.

This clonotype was seen many times. The CDR3 DNA reads TGTGCCAGCAGTTCTCCCCAACCGGGGGCTCATGAAAAACTGTTTTTT. Its translation: CASSSPQPGAHEKLFF. The chain recombines TRBV28 with TRBJ1-4; D perhaps matches TRBD1 (6 bases). This CDR3 has 16 amino acids. With 4 bases removed from V and 6 bases from J, the gap between germline ends came to 18 bases. Looked up from germline, CDR1 is MDHEN and CDR2 is SYDVKM.

This clonotype was observed a handful of times. The rearrangement links TRBV20-1 to TRBJ2-3, with 7 bases that match TRBD1. Unmatched junction bases numbered 6, after V lost 4 bases and J lost 11 bases. The CDR3 contains 11 residues. The germline V gene encodes CDR1 DFQATT and CDR2 SNEGSKA (reference sequence). The DNA of the CDR3 is TGCAGTGCTATGATGACAGGGTGGCAGTATTTT. Amino acid sequence: CSAMMTGWQYF.

This clonotype was found once. This chain joins TRBV3-1 and TRBJ1-6; D is perhaps TRBD1 (5 bases). CDR1 is LGHDT and CDR2 is YNNKEL in the germline V gene (reference sequence). This CDR3 is built from 14 residues. V was trimmed by 1 base and J by 7 bases, leaving 8 bases between them. As DNA, the CDR3 is TGTGCCAGCAGCCAAGTAGGGGAGAATTCACCCCTCCACTTT. This sequence encodes CASSQVGENSPLHF.

On this clonotype itself: A much larger clone lies a single base off, so this may be a read error. The chain employs TRBV3-1 and TRBJ1-6; D ambiguous. The CDR3 runs to 15 residues. V dropped 8 bases and J dropped 8 bases, with 19 bases sitting between them. CDR1 LGHDT and CDR2 YNNKEL come from the germline V gene (reference sequence). CDR3 coding DNA: TGTGCCAGCGGCTCCTCTCTGGCGTGGGATTCACCCCTCCACTTT. Protein: CASGSSLAWDSPLHF. Using reference TRBV3-1 and TRBJ1-6 for the parts outside the CDR3, the full variable domain is DTAVSQTPKYLVTQMGNDKSIKCEQNLGHDTMYWYKQDSKKFLKIMFSYNNKELIINETVPNRFSPKSPDKAHLNLHINSLELGDSAVYFCASGSSLAWDSPLHFGNGTRLTVT.

This clonotype was detected only once. The rearrangement links TRBV27 to TRBJ2-2; weak D call: TRBD1 (6 bases). The CDR3 covers 13 residues. From germline, CDR1 is MNHEY and CDR2 SMNVEV (reference sequence). V lost 9 bases, J lost 6 bases, and 14 bases lay in between. In DNA form, the CDR3 reads TGTGCCAGTTTACTACAGGGTTCCGGGGAGCTGTTTTTT. Translating gives CASLLQGSGELFF.

This clonotype was counted many times. J is TRBJ2-7 and V is TRBV11-1; D unresolved. Germline V CDR1 and CDR2: SGHAT, FQDESV (reference sequence). Trimming removed 2 bases at V and 7 bases at J, with 24 bases between. There are 17 residues in the CDR3. The CDR3 DNA follows: TGTGCCAGCAGCTTAAACATGATGCGGAACCCTACGGAGGAGCAGTACTTC. Its translation is CASSLNMMRNPTEEQYF.

The chain employs TRBV25-1 and TRBJ2-7, with unresolved D. V dropped 6 bases and J dropped 0 bases, with 15 bases sitting between them. The CDR3 loop spans 15 amino acids. CDR1 and CDR2 from the germline V gene are MGHDK and SYGVNS. The CDR3: CASRYPGIGSYEQYF. The CDR3 DNA follows: TGTGCCAGCAGGTACCCGGGCATAGGCTCCTACGAGCAGTACTTC.

In this sample, this clonotype turned up many times. The V and J genes are TRBV20-1 and TRBJ2-7; D could derive from TRBD1 or TRBD2 (5 bases each). V shed 2 bases and J shed 2 bases, with 13 bases lying between them. This CDR3 comprises 14 residues. Germline V gene data show CDR1 as DFQATT and CDR2 as SNEGSKA (reference sequence). The CDR3 region is CSARSGTEAYEQYF. DNA for the CDR3: TGCAGTGCTAGATCGGGGACGGAAGCCTACGAGCAGTACTTC.

This chain joins TRBV12-3 or TRBV12-4 and TRBJ2-5; D might be TRBD1 (5 bases). V dropped 3 bases and J dropped 7 bases, with 15 bases sitting between them. The CDR3 has 14 amino acids. In nucleotides, the CDR3 is TGTGCCAGCAGTTTTTCCAGGGTCAACGGGACCCAGTACTTC. Translating gives CASSFSRVNGTQYF.

This clonotype was picked up many times. The J gene is TRBJ2-1, the V gene TRBV7-8; D gene uncertain. This CDR3 contains 14 residues. Trimming removed 5 bases from V and 5 bases from J, with 13 bases in between. The V gene's germline CDR1 is SGHVS and CDR2 FQNEAQ. In DNA form, the CDR3 reads TGTGCCAGCAGCCCCATCACGATCCACAATGAGCAGTTCTTC. Translated: CASSPITIHNEQFF.

This clonotype has more than one count but fewer than ten. The V call is TRBV5-1, the J call TRBJ1-4; D perhaps matches TRBD1 (6 bases). The V gene's germline CDR1 is SGHRS and CDR2 YFSETQ. V lost 5 bases, J lost 5 bases, and 22 bases lay in between. The CDR3 extends over 17 amino acids. The CDR3 DNA reads TGCGCCAGCAGTCCGCGGGGGGCGAAAGGTCACAATGAAAAACTGTTTTTT. This codes for CASSPRGAKGHNEKLFF.

This clonotype was observed a handful of times. This sequence joins TRBV12-3 or TRBV12-4 and TRBJ1-3, with 7 bases aligning to TRBD1. This CDR3 spans 16 amino acids. The V gene end was trimmed by 5 bases and the J gene end by 0 bases; junction bases not matched to a gene: 7. The CDR3 sequence is CASSRQGPISGNTIYF. The CDR3 nucleotides read TGTGCCAGCAGTAGACAGGGTCCCATCTCTGGAAACACCATATATTTT.

The chain has TRBV29-1 and TRBJ2-1; 7 bases are a match to TRBD1. J lost 8 bases, V lost 6 bases, and 10 bases had no gene match. CDR3 length equals 13 residues. Germline CDR1 and CDR2: SQVTM and ANQGSEA. The CDR3 region is CSVSRDSVYEQFF. The CDR3 nucleotides are TGCAGCGTCTCCCGGGACAGTGTCTATGAGCAGTTCTTC.

This clonotype was counted ten times or more. The V call is TRBV25-1, the J call TRBJ2-7; 10 nucleotides agree with TRBD2. Per the germline V gene, CDR1 is MGHDK and CDR2 is SYGVNS. The junction had 17 bases not matched to a gene; V was cut back by 2 bases and J by 1 base. The CDR3 extends over 20 amino acids. CDR3 in amino acids: CASSEVEYQREGAESYEQYF. The CDR3 region has the DNA TGTGCCAGCAGTGAAGTAGAATACCAGCGGGAGGGGGCGGAATCCTACGAGCAGTACTTC.

This chain joins TRBV29-1 and TRBJ2-7; D possibly corresponds to TRBD2 (6 bases). V lost 4 bases and J 2 bases, leaving 12 bases between the germline ends. CDR1 SQVTM and CDR2 ANQGSEA come from the germline V gene. The CDR3 has 13 amino acids. CDR3 DNA sequence: TGCAGCGTTGTGCGGGGAGATGCCTACGAGCAGTACTTC. It codes for CSVVRGDAYEQYF.

This clonotype has ten or more counts. The chain recombines TRBV5-1 with TRBJ1-1; D is unclear. Trimming removed 4 bases from V and 4 bases from J, with 14 bases in between. The CDR3 covers 14 residues. CDR1 and CDR2 (germline): SGHRS, YFSETQ. CDR3 sequence (DNA): TGCGCCAGCAGCCTGGACCCATCCGGCACTGAAGCTTTCTTT. Protein product: CASSLDPSGTEAFF.

In this sample, this clonotype turned up a few times. CDR3 nucleotides: TGTGCCAGCAGTGACAGGCTCTCTGGGGCCAACGTCCTGACTTTC. It is translated as CASSDRLSGANVLTF. The chain joins TRBV28 to TRBJ2-6, with a tentative D call TRBD1 (6 bases). This CDR3 has 15 amino acids. V was pared by 5 bases and J by 0 bases, with 8 bases between. Germline values: CDR1 MDHEN, CDR2 SYDVKM.

This clonotype was observed a handful of times. The chain recombines TRBV4-1 with TRBJ2-3; 8 bases are a match to TRBD1. The trim removed 1 base at V and 7 bases at J, leaving 10 bases unmatched. The germline gives CDR1 MGHRA, CDR2 YSYEKL. The CDR3 covers 16 residues. The CDR3 DNA is TGCGCCAGCAGCCAAGTTGGACAGGGAATCGGGCATACGCAGTATTTT. Translating it yields CASSQVGQGIGHTQYF.

Only a few counts were recorded for this clonotype. The chain employs TRBV5-4 and TRBJ2-2, with TRBD2 identical over 7 bases. This CDR3 is 15 amino acids long. After removal of 0 bases from V and 5 bases from J, the junction contained 4 bases not matched to a gene. The V gene's germline CDR1 is SGHNT and CDR2 YYREEE (reference sequence). The CDR3 coding sequence is TGTGCCAGCAGCTTGGTACGGGGAGGGACCGGGGAGCTGTTTTTT. This translates into CASSLVRGGTGELFF. Full variable domain (remainder filled in from reference TRBV5-4 and TRBJ2-2): ETGVTQSPTHLIKTRGQQVTLRCSSQSGHNTVSWYQQALGQGPQFIFQYYREEENGRGNFPPRFSGLQFPNYSSELNVNALELDDSALYLCASSLVRGGTGELFFGEGSRLTVL.

The sample holds a few counts of this clonotype. V usage is TRBV9 and J usage is TRBJ2-3, with D possibly matching TRBD2 (5 bases). Germline lookup yields CDR1 SGDLS and CDR2 YYNGEE. V was shortened by 2 bases and J by 3 bases, with 10 bases between the two germline ends. CDR3 length: 14 amino acids. The CDR3 sequence is CASSVTGFTDTQYF. The CDR3 nucleotides are TGTGCCAGCAGCGTCACGGGATTTACAGATACGCAGTATTTT.

This clonotype was counted at least ten times. The chain carries TRBV2 and TRBJ2-2; 12 bases agree with TRBD2. CDR1 is SNHLY, CDR2 FYNNEI, per germline. V shed 7 bases, J shed 4 bases, and the junction held 1 base outside the gene matches. The CDR3 runs to 14 residues. The CDR3 nucleotides are TGTGCCAGCACTAGCGGGAGGGCCACCGGGGAGCTGTTTTTT. Amino acids: CASTSGRATGELFF.

This clonotype was seen ten or more times. The V gene is TRBV20-1, the J gene TRBJ1-6, with TRBD1 as a possible D gene (6 bases). V was clipped by 5 bases and J by 6 bases, with 20 bases between them. Germline V CDR1 and CDR2: DFQATT, SNEGSKA (reference sequence). The length of the CDR3 is 16 residues. CDR3 loop: CSADPREGGGNSPLHF. CDR3 nucleotide sequence: TGCAGTGCTGACCCCCGGGAGGGGGGCGGTAATTCACCCCTCCACTTT.

V gene TRBV19 combines with J gene TRBJ2-1, with 14 bases aligning to TRBD2. Looked up from germline, CDR1 is LNHDA and CDR2 is SQIVND (reference sequence). The CDR3 loop spans 17 amino acids. With V trimmed by 7 bases and J by 5 bases, 10 bases remained unmatched. The CDR3 reads CASIQKPGLAGDNEQFF. The CDR3 region has the DNA TGTGCCAGTATCCAAAAACCGGGACTAGCGGGAGACAATGAGCAGTTCTTC.

This clonotype occurred many times. V usage is TRBV28 and J usage is TRBJ1-5, with TRBD1 matching over 7 bases. From germline, CDR1 is MDHEN and CDR2 SYDVKM. Unmatched junction bases numbered 8, after V lost 6 bases and J lost 6 bases. This CDR3 is built from 14 residues. The CDR3, as DNA: TGTGCCAGCAGGGTCCAGGGGGGCGGTCAGCCCCAGCATTTT. This encodes CASRVQGGGQPQHF.

This clonotype came up many times. The rearrangement links TRBV6-1 to TRBJ2-7, with D possibly TRBD1 on 6 matching bases. Per germline, CDR1 MNHNS and CDR2 SASEGT. The CDR3 sequence is 14 residues long. Trimming stripped 6 bases from V and 2 bases from J, with 14 bases between. CDR3 sequence (DNA): TGTGCCAGCAGAGGGCAGGGGCGGACCTACGAGCAGTACTTC. This codes for CASRGQGRTYEQYF.

This clonotype was seen many times. The chain has TRBV5-1 and TRBJ2-1; TRBD1 agrees at 9 bases. The CDR3 has 16 amino acids. The germline CDR1 and CDR2 sequences are SGHRS and YFSETQ. Germline trimming cut 4 bases from V and 0 bases from J; bases unmatched to any gene: 5. CDR3 in amino acids: CASSAGQGISYNEQFF. The CDR3, as DNA: TGCGCCAGCAGCGCAGGACAGGGGATCTCCTACAATGAGCAGTTCTTC.

This clonotype was found many times. The chain links TRBV7-3 to TRBJ2-2; TRBD2 aligns across 10 bases. V was clipped by 5 bases and J by 4 bases; unmatched bases: 4. Germline values: CDR1 SGHTA, CDR2 FQGTGA. The CDR3 covers 15 residues. The CDR3 here is CASSPRLAGTGELFF. CDR3 DNA sequence: TGTGCCAGCAGCCCCCGACTAGCGGGCACCGGGGAGCTGTTTTTT.

This clonotype was counted ten times or more. The chain carries TRBV5-1 and TRBJ1-1, with 8 nucleotides matching TRBD1. J was trimmed by 6 bases and V by 2 bases; bases with no gene match: 3. In germline, CDR1 is SGHRS, CDR2 YFSETQ. The CDR3 spans 13 residues. The CDR3 region is CASSLQGGSEAFF. The CDR3 nucleotides read TGCGCCAGCAGCTTACAGGGGGGCTCTGAAGCTTTCTTT.